This TCR beta chain was retrieved from a study of cytomegalovirus exposure and HLA in healthy donors. Study-wide results and limits: As a later analysis revealed, the rate of TCR association differed by HLA locus, with DRB1 most and HLA-C fewest.

Notes on this clone: What it recognizes is unknown.

With 60 Vbeta and 13 Jbeta primers, the PCR was carried out. Produced via immunoSEQ multiplex PCR; TCRdb's table is partial and in-frame only. The table has 150,000 or so clones, nearly 80% seen once. V lost 6 bases and J lost 9; bases outside the gene matches: 14. CDR3 length equals 15 residues. Germline V gives CDR1 MNHNY, CDR2 SVGAGI (reference sequence). The sequencing input was PBMCs. The chain combines TRBV6-6 with TRBJ2-1, with 7 nucleotides matching TRBD1. The TCR comes from a middle-aged woman in good health and CMV-seronegative. The DNA for the CDR3 is TGTGCCAGCAGCCCTCGCCCCGGACAGGACCGTGAGCAGTTCTTC. Residues: CASSPRPGQDREQFF.